Each of the 31 T cell receptor beta chains below was sequenced from the same sample in a study of vaccination and CD4 T cells after COVID-19. As for treatment: approximately nine-day PBMC culture with coronavirus spike peptide pools or control peptides (ViraFEST assay). The Oncomine TCR Beta short-read assay was applied to DNA of cultured CD4+ T cells. TCRdb processed the PCR reads anew with MiXCR; each CDR3 protein has one entry. The table has about 11,000 distinct CDR3 sequences, about 60% seen once. For these TCRs, the target antigens are not known. Input material: CD4+ T cells from blood, cultured in vitro. The receptors stem from a human donor who had recovered from COVID-19.

The V gene is TRBV11-3, the J gene TRBJ1-5, with no clear D. Germline V gene lookup returns CDR1 SGHNT and CDR2 YENEEA. V was pared by 0 bases and J by 4 bases, with 4 bases between. The CDR3 has 13 amino acids. The CDR3 here is CASSLDENQPQHF. CDR3 bases: TGTGCCAGCAGCTTAGATGAAAATCAGCCCCAGCATTTT. Full variable domain (outside the CDR3, taken from reference TRBV11-3 and TRBJ1-5): EAGVVQSPRYKIIEKKQPVAFWCNPISGHNTLYWYLQNLGQGPELLIRYENEEAVDDSQLPKDRFSAERLKGVDSTLKIQPAELGDSAVYLCASSLDENQPQHFGDGTRLSIL.

The V and J genes are TRBV5-4 and TRBJ2-1, with D maybe TRBD2 (7 bases). Trimming removed 4 bases at V and 2 bases at J, with 13 bases between. The CDR3 covers 15 residues. Germline values: CDR1 SGHNT, CDR2 YYREEE (reference sequence). The CDR3 sequence is CASSPWGGPYNEQFF. As DNA, the CDR3 is TGTGCCAGCAGCCCGTGGGGGGGGCCCTACAATGAGCAGTTCTTC.

The chain combines TRBV11-3 with TRBJ2-3, with TRBD1 matching over 7 bases. The CDR3 loop spans 15 amino acids. The V segment lost 1 base and the J segment 3 bases; nucleotides outside the gene matches: 4. Germline-derived CDR1 and CDR2 are SGHNT and YENEEA. CDR3 nucleotides: TGTGCCAGCAGCTTAGGAGGGGGCGGGACAGATACGCAGTATTTT. Translated, it gives CASSLGGGGTDTQYF.

This clonotype came up a few times. The chain recombines TRBV25-1 with TRBJ2-7; D uncertain. The CDR3 consists of 12 residues. Trimming stripped 2 bases from V and 3 bases from J, with 5 bases between. The germline gives CDR1 MGHDK, CDR2 SYGVNS. CDR3 nucleotide sequence: TGTGCCAGCAGTGAAGGGCACTACGAGCAGTACTTC. The encoded protein is CASSEGHYEQYF.

This clonotype was counted only a few times. The chain joins TRBV19 to TRBJ1-1, with TRBD1 as a possible D gene (6 bases). This CDR3 has 17 amino acids. V was shortened by 5 bases and J by 0 bases, with 19 bases between the two germline ends. Looked up from germline, CDR1 is LNHDA and CDR2 is SQIVND (reference sequence). The CDR3 sequence is CASSPSGRGVMNTEAFF. The CDR3 coding sequence is TGTGCCAGTAGTCCGTCTGGGAGGGGGGTAATGAACACTGAAGCTTTCTTT.

This clonotype turned up a few times. The chain recombines TRBV20-1 with TRBJ1-4, with unresolved D. Trimming pared 6 bases from V and 0 bases from J, leaving 2 bases between. This CDR3 has 11 amino acids. Germline CDR1 DFQATT, CDR2 SNEGSKA (reference sequence). This chain's CDR3 is CSATTNEKLFF. CDR3 in DNA: TGCAGTGCAACAACTAATGAAAAACTGTTTTTT.

The chain has TRBV7-2 and TRBJ1-6; no clear D. With 5 bases removed from V and 4 bases from J, the gap between germline ends came to 3 bases. The CDR3 length is 12 residues. Germline V CDR1 and CDR2: SGHTA, FQGNSA. The CDR3 region is CASSPYNSPLHF. CDR3 DNA: TGTGCCAGCAGCCCGTATAATTCACCCCTCCACTTT.

This clonotype was seen a handful of times. CDR3 nucleotides: TGTGCCAGCAGTTCCGGGGGCAAGAATTCACCCCTCCACTTT. Encoded protein: CASSSGGKNSPLHF. V usage is TRBV27 and J usage is TRBJ1-6, with a possible D match to TRBD1 (6 bases). Germline V gene lookup returns CDR1 MNHEY and CDR2 SMNVEV (reference sequence). Trimming left V 4 bases short and J 7 bases short, with 11 bases between. The CDR3 has 14 residues.

J is TRBJ1-5 and V is TRBV15; D is unclear. Trimming removed 2 bases from V and 3 bases from J, with 14 bases in between. The CDR3 is 16 residues long. Germline V gene data show CDR1 as LNHNV and CDR2 as YYDKDF (reference sequence). In DNA form, the CDR3 reads TGTGCCACCAGCAGACGAGAGGGCCGATCCAATCAGCCCCAGCATTTT. It specifies CATSRREGRSNQPQHF.

With respect to this clonotype: At one end, the junction sequence differs from germline, possibly due to a read error. The gene calls are TRBV10-3 and TRBJ2-5; 8 nucleotides match TRBD2. The CDR3 has 16 amino acids. Germline V CDR1 and CDR2: ENHRY, SYGVKD. The CDR3: CASSEALAGGQETQYF. The CDR3 coding sequence is TGTGCCAGCAGTGAAGCGTTGGCGGGAGGCCAAGAGACCCAGTACTTC.

This rearrangement joins TRBV9 to TRBJ1-2, with a possible D match to TRBD1 (5 bases). This CDR3 region has 15 residues. Germline V gives CDR1 SGDLS, CDR2 YYNGEE. The germline V and J ends were trimmed by 2 bases and 5 bases, with 16 bases remaining between them. CDR3 region: CASSVEAGTGYGYTF. DNA for the CDR3: TGTGCCAGCAGCGTGGAGGCAGGGACGGGGTATGGCTACACCTTC.

The CDR3 nucleotides read TGTGCTAGTGGTTTGAGTCCCCCTAGCCGGACTAGCACAGATACGCAGTATTTT. Its translation is CASGLSPPSRTSTDTQYF. The J gene is TRBJ2-3, the V gene TRBV12-5; possible D gene TRBD2, 5 bases. CDR3 length equals 18 residues. Germline loops: CDR1 LGHNT, CDR2 FRNRAP. V was shortened by 2 bases and J by 0 bases, with 18 bases between the two germline ends. The full variable domain, with the rest looked up from reference TRBV12-5 and TRBJ2-3, is DARVTQTPRHKVTEMGQEVTMRCQPILGHNTVFWYRQTMMQGLELLAYFRNRAPLDDSGMPKDRFSAEMPDATLATLKIQPSEPRDSAVYFCASGLSPPSRTSTDTQYFGPGTRLTVL.

This clonotype was seen a single time. The CDR3 is CASRPGSYAEAFF. CDR3 bases: TGTGCCAGCAGGCCAGGGAGTTACGCTGAAGCTTTCTTT. This sequence joins TRBV12-3 or TRBV12-4 and TRBJ1-1; perhaps TRBD1 as D (5 bases). The length of the CDR3 is 13 residues. V lost 6 bases to trimming and J lost 6 bases, with 14 bases between them.

This chain joins TRBV27 and TRBJ1-2; 9 bases fit TRBD1. V shed 6 bases and J 8 bases; nucleotides not matched to a gene: 13. The CDR3 sequence is 15 residues long. Germline CDR1 and CDR2: MNHEY and SMNVEV (reference sequence). The CDR3 bases are TGTGCCAGCAGGGGACAGGGAAGGGCGCGGGAGGGCTACACCTTC. This sequence encodes CASRGQGRAREGYTF.

The chain carries TRBV6-9 and TRBJ2-7; 10 nucleotides line up with TRBD1. The CDR3 has 14 residues. The ends lost 8 bases at V and 2 bases at J; junction bases unmatched: 6. Germline lookup yields CDR1 MNHGY and CDR2 SVAAGI. CDR3 protein: CASGHGQGAYEQYF. The CDR3 DNA sequence: TGTGCCAGCGGACATGGACAGGGGGCCTACGAGCAGTACTTC.

This clonotype occurred a few times. This sequence joins TRBV6-5 and TRBJ1-2; 11 bases line up with TRBD1. The CDR3 has 16 amino acids. Per germline, CDR1 MNHEY and CDR2 SVGAGI. With V trimmed by 1 base and J by 4 bases, 5 bases remained unmatched. In DNA, the CDR3 is TGTGCCAGCAGTTACTTGCGGACAGGGGGCGGCTATGGCTACACCTTC. Translating gives CASSYLRTGGGYGYTF.

The gene calls are TRBV2 and TRBJ2-7; no definite D call. CDR3 size: 12 residues. Trimming shortened V by 5 bases and J by 3 bases, and 8 bases separated the two germline ends. Germline CDR1 is SNHLY and CDR2 is FYNNEI. CDR3 amino acids: CASSSGVYEQYF. DNA of the CDR3: TGTGCCAGCAGTTCCGGAGTCTACGAGCAGTACTTC.

The chain combines TRBV11-3 with TRBJ1-1; D might be TRBD1 (6 bases). Trimming stripped 5 bases from V and 1 base from J, with 23 bases between. Per germline, CDR1 SGHNT and CDR2 YENEEA. The CDR3 spans 18 residues. CDR3: CASSNKRDTGRRNTEAFF. The CDR3 DNA follows: TGTGCCAGCAGCAATAAGAGGGACACGGGGCGTCGGAACACTGAAGCTTTCTTT.

The chain combines TRBV7-8 with TRBJ2-7; 7 nucleotides agree with TRBD1. The germline CDR1 and CDR2 sequences are SGHVS and FQNEAQ. This CDR3 comprises 14 residues. The junction had 3 bases not matched to a gene; V was cut back by 2 bases and J by 2 bases. CDR3 region: CASSLYRGAYEQYF. The CDR3 bases are TGTGCCAGCAGCTTATACAGGGGAGCCTACGAGCAGTACTTC.

This clonotype was counted only a few times. The CDR3 region has the DNA TGTGCCAGCAGCAAAGCGCTCGACACCGACAGGGGCTATGGCTACACCTTC. Amino acids: CASSKALDTDRGYGYTF. The V call is TRBV21-1, the J call TRBJ1-2; the DNA was not compared with TRBD1, the D call given in the table. TRBV21-1 is marked as a pseudogene. The CDR3 length is 17 residues.

This clonotype has just a few counts. The chain recombines TRBV12-3 or TRBV12-4 with TRBJ1-6; 7 nucleotides match TRBD1. The CDR3 runs 15 residues. V shed 7 bases, J shed 1 base, and the junction held 4 bases outside the gene matches. DNA for the CDR3: TGTGCCAGCACCTTGACAGGGTCCTATAATTCACCCCTCCACTTT. As protein: CASTLTGSYNSPLHF.

The chain recombines TRBV24-1 with TRBJ1-1, with unresolved D. This CDR3 has 17 residues. Trimming took 4 bases from V and 6 from J, leaving 23 bases between them. CDR1 is KGHDR, CDR2 SFDVKD, per germline. The CDR3 DNA is TGTGCCACCAGTGACCTATTTTCGGGCCGGAAGGCGGCTGAAGCTTTCTTT. Its translation is CATSDLFSGRKAAEAFF.

This clonotype was counted a single time. The V call is TRBV4-1, the J call TRBJ2-5; 11 bases align to TRBD2. This CDR3 is 19 amino acids long. V lost 3 bases and J lost 5; bases outside the gene matches: 17. The germline V gene has CDR1 MGHRA and CDR2 YSYEKL. CDR3 in amino acids: CASSHPPGTSGRLGETQYF. The CDR3 bases are TGCGCCAGCAGCCATCCCCCCGGGACTAGCGGTCGTTTGGGCGAGACCCAGTACTTC.

In this sample, this clonotype turned up a few times. CDR3 residues: CASSQWDRVTDTQYF. The CDR3 nucleotides are TGTGCCAGCAGTCAATGGGACAGGGTAACAGATACGCAGTATTTT. The chain recombines TRBV6-1 with TRBJ2-3; 9 bases align to TRBD1. Germline V gene data show CDR1 as MNHNS and CDR2 as SASEGT. V lost 5 bases to trimming and J lost 3 bases; unmatched junction nucleotides: 6. The CDR3 has 15 amino acids.

The rearrangement links TRBV11-3 to TRBJ2-3; D is unresolved. Germline loops: CDR1 SGHNT, CDR2 YENEEA. V was cut by 1 base and J by 0 bases, with 11 bases left in between. There are 16 residues in the CDR3. The DNA for the CDR3 is TGTGCCAGCAGCTTAGTCGGCGCGGTTAGCACAGATACGCAGTATTTT. The encoded protein is CASSLVGAVSTDTQYF.

This clonotype turned up a few times. The chain links TRBV2 to TRBJ2-5; D ambiguous. CDR1 SNHLY and CDR2 FYNNEI come from the germline V gene. The CDR3 extends over 15 amino acids. Trimming took 10 bases from V and 2 from J, leaving 20 bases between them. The CDR3 nucleotides are TGTGCCACCCCATTAGGGTCCATGGAGCAAGAGACCCAGTACTTC. It encodes CATPLGSMEQETQYF.

This chain links TRBV19 with TRBJ1-5; possibly TRBD1 for D (5 bases). Trimming took off 2 bases at V and 0 bases at J, with 11 bases between the two ends. CDR1 and CDR2 (germline): LNHDA, SQIVND (reference sequence). The CDR3 totals 16 residues. In DNA form, the CDR3 reads TGTGCCAGTAGTATACCGGGACTTCGTAGCAATCAGCCCCAGCATTTT. Its translation: CASSIPGLRSNQPQHF.

The chain uses TRBV4-3 and TRBJ2-7; D gene uncertain. Germline-derived CDR1 and CDR2 are LGHNA and YSLEER. Trimming cost V 0 bases and J 6 bases, with 9 bases left between them. The CDR3 is 13 amino acids. The CDR3 reads CASSQDLSVEQYF. The CDR3 DNA follows: TGCGCCAGCAGCCAAGATCTCTCGGTCGAGCAGTACTTC.

The chain uses TRBV5-1 and TRBJ1-6; TRBD1 is a possible D gene (6 bases). V was shortened by 4 bases and J by 5 bases, with 16 bases between the two germline ends. The CDR3 loop spans 16 amino acids. The V gene's germline CDR1 is SGHRS and CDR2 YFSETQ. As DNA, the CDR3 is TGCGCCAGCAGCCTTGATAGGGGGGCCAATAATTCACCCCTCCACTTT. It codes for CASSLDRGANNSPLHF.

This chain connects TRBV7-2 to TRBJ1-2; TRBD1 matches at 9 bases. CDR3 length: 14 amino acids. V trimming: 5 bases; J trimming: 4 bases; junction bases outside the gene matches: 5. The V gene's germline CDR1 is SGHTA and CDR2 FQGNSA. The CDR3 region is CASSQQGAVYGYTF. In DNA form, the CDR3 reads TGTGCCAGCAGCCAACAGGGGGCAGTCTATGGCTACACCTTC.

The chain employs TRBV14 and TRBJ2-5; 12 nucleotides align to TRBD2. Germline CDR1 and CDR2: SGHDN and FVKESK. With V trimmed by 4 bases and J by 7 bases, 1 base remained unmatched. The CDR3 loop spans 13 amino acids. DNA for the CDR3: TGTGCCAGCAGCCGGACTAGCGGGGCGACCCAGTACTTC. It yields the protein CASSRTSGATQYF.